This T cell receptor beta chain was captured in a study of cytomegalovirus exposure and HLA in healthy donors. The CDR3 has 15 amino acids. V was clipped by 6 bases and J by 2 bases; unmatched bases: 7. Germline V gene data show CDR1 as ENHRY and CDR2 as SYGVKD. PCR involved 60 Vbeta and 13 Jbeta primers. Profiled with immunoSEQ multiplex PCR; TCRdb holds only in-frame clones, not every one. The profile shows over 100,000 clones, just under 80% of them singletons. This chain joins TRBV10-3 and TRBJ2-7, with TRBD2 matching 10 bases. Sequencing was done on a sample of PBMCs. The clonotype was recovered from a male donor in good health and CMV-seronegative. The CDR3 region has the DNA TGTGCCATCAGGACGGGAGCGGGGGGGACCTACGAGCAGTACTTC. It yields the protein CAIRTGAGGTYEQYF.